This TCR beta chain originates from a study of T-cell memory formation after mild COVID-19. Constant-segment primers and 5'RACE yielded cDNA libraries for TCR alpha and TCR beta, each carrying sample barcodes and UMIs. TCRdb itself ran the 5' RACE reads through MiXCR, one entry per CDR3 protein. The sample consists of roughly 600,000 distinct CDR3 sequences, more than 15% of them appearing once. There are 15 residues in the CDR3. CDR1 is MNHEY, CDR2 SVGEGT, per germline. V lost 6 bases to trimming and J lost 2 bases, with 15 bases between them. The chain couples TRBV6-2 or TRBV6-3 to TRBJ2-3; possibly TRBD1 for D (6 bases). The sample consisted of PBMCs or a T cell subset sorted from them (not recorded which). The receptor comes from an adult woman who had mild COVID-19 (a few samples of this study predate the infection). Cell type and time point are not known. For the CDR3, the DNA is TGTGCCAGCAGGGGGGCGGAGACCCTCACAGATACGCAGTATTTT. Protein: CASRGAETLTDTQYF.